The 10 T cell receptor beta chains listed next were all sequenced from one sample in a study of blood T cell repertoires in COVID-19 (dated by TCRdb to the early 2020s). The library was built by means of the immunoSEQ multiplex PCR assay. TCRdb re-hosts the immuneACCESS table, in-frame sequences only. Its copies lack some clones; in the studies checked, an unresolved V gene accounts for under half of them, and the cause for the rest is not known. The sample table lists 310,000 or so clones, approximately 85% of them with a count of one. Together, the top ten hold 1.5% to 2% of the sample. Sequencing input: peripheral blood. The source is a woman aged 50 to 65 with acute or convalescent COVID-19.

The chain has TRBV5-1 and TRBJ1-4; D not resolved. The V gene lost 2 bases and the J gene lost 4 bases, with 9 bases spanning the gap. Germline CDR1 is SGHRS and CDR2 is YFSETQ. This CDR3 region has 14 residues. CDR3 sequence: CASSLADFNEKLFF. Here the CDR3 DNA reads TGCGCCAGCAGCTTAGCGGATTTTAATGAAAAACTGTTTTTT.

A single count supports this clone. Different DNA sequences within this sample yield the same CDR3. The chain recombines TRBV28 with TRBJ2-7, with a weak D call TRBD2 (5 bases). The CDR3 sequence is 12 residues long. Germline loops: CDR1 MDHEN, CDR2 SYDVKM. V was trimmed by 2 bases and J by 4 bases, leaving 6 bases between them. The CDR3 nucleotides are TGTGCCAGCAGTTTACGAGGGTACGAGCAGTACTTC. It translates to CASSLRGYEQYF.

A few counts support this clone. The chain is built from TRBV18 and TRBJ1-2, with 10 bases that match TRBD1. The CDR3 is 16 residues long. V shed 2 bases and J 8 bases; nucleotides not matched to a gene: 11. The germline V gene has CDR1 KGHSH and CDR2 LQKENI. The CDR3 protein is CASSPAYSGQGYGYTF. As DNA, the CDR3 is TGTGCCAGCTCACCAGCCTACTCGGGACAGGGGTACGGCTACACCTTC. The full variable domain, in which reference TRBV18 and TRBJ1-2 provide the parts outside the CDR3, is NAGVMQNPRHLVRRRGQEARLRCSPMKGHSHVYWYRQLPEEGLKFMVYLQKENIIDESGMPKERFSAEFPKEGPSILRIQQVVRGDSAAYFCASSPAYSGQGYGYTFGSGTRLTVV.

The chain recombines TRBV28 with TRBJ1-1; D is uncertain. V was cut by 7 bases and J by 3 bases, with 6 bases left in between. CDR3 length: 11 residues. Germline CDR1 reads MDHEN; CDR2 reads SYDVKM. This CDR3 reads CASTFYTEAFF. Here the CDR3 DNA reads TGTGCCAGCACCTTCTACACTGAAGCTTTCTTT.

J is TRBJ2-7 and V is TRBV27; 14 nucleotides align to TRBD2. Per the germline V gene, CDR1 is MNHEY and CDR2 is SMNVEV (reference sequence). The CDR3 is 17 residues long. V lost 6 bases, J lost 5 bases, and 12 bases stayed unmatched. The CDR3 DNA is TGTGCCAGCAGGCTCGGGACTAGCGGGAGACTCCCCCACGAGCAGTACTTC. This codes for CASRLGTSGRLPHEQYF.

The chain employs TRBV11-2 and TRBJ2-3; no firm D call. CDR1 and CDR2 from the germline V gene are SGHAT and FQNNGV. This CDR3 has 13 residues. Trimming took off 3 bases at V and 10 bases at J, with 14 bases between the two ends. CDR3 sequence: CASSLGSARAQYF. The CDR3 DNA reads TGTGCCAGCAGCTTGGGTTCCGCTCGGGCGCAGTATTTT.

On this clone itself: A read error may account for a junction end that differs from germline. The CDR3 loop reads CASSLVGGGKHF. CDR3 nucleotides: TGTGCCAGCAGCTTGGTCGGCGGGGGAAAGCACTTC. The gene calls are TRBV5-6 and TRBJ2-7; 7 bases are a match to TRBD2. This CDR3 region has 12 residues. CDR1 SGHDT and CDR2 YYEEEE come from the germline V gene.

This rearrangement joins TRBV6-5 to TRBJ2-7, with TRBD1 identical over 9 bases. Germline V gives CDR1 MNHEY, CDR2 SVGAGI. The CDR3 runs 15 residues. J was trimmed by 4 bases and V by 10 bases; bases with no gene match: 14. For the CDR3, the DNA is TGTGCCACATGGGGCCGGGACAGGGCAGATTACGAGCAGTACTTC. It codes for CATWGRDRADYEQYF.

CDR3 nucleotides: TGTGCCAGCAGCTTACACTCCCCGGGTTCACCCCTCCACTTT. Its translation: CASSLHSPGSPLHF. The chain has TRBV7-3 and TRBJ1-6; no clear D gene. The CDR3 runs 14 residues. CDR1 and CDR2 (germline): SGHTA, FQGTGA. V was clipped by 2 bases and J by 9 bases, with 11 bases between them.

The chain has TRBV21-1 and TRBJ2-7; TRBD1 is taken as the D call from the table, unchecked against the DNA. TRBV21-1 counts as a pseudogene. The CDR3 has 19 residues. The CDR3 here is CASSGRGQALSFAIYEQYF. In nucleotides, the CDR3 is TGTGCCAGCAGCGGCAGGGGACAGGCCCTAAGTTTTGCCATCTACGAGCAGTACTTC.